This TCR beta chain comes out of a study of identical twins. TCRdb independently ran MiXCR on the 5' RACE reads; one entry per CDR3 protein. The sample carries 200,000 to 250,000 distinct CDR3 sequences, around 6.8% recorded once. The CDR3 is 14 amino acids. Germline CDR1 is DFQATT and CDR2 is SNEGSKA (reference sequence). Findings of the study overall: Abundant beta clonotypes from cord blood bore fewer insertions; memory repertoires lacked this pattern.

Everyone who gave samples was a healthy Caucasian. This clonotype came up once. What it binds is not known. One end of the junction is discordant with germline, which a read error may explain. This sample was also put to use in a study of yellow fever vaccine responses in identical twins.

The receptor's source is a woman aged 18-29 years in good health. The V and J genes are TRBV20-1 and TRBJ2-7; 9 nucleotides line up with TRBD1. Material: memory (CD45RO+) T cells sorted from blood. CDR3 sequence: CSARERAPGQGPGF. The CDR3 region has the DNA TGCAGTGCTAGAGAAAGGGCCCCGGGACAGGGCCCCGGCTTC.